This T cell receptor beta chain was identified during a study of early T cells in non-severe SARS-CoV-2 infection. About the study: Sequencing input comprised bulk RNA from unsorted whole blood; chain pairing was not available. Broader study findings: Anti-spike CD8 specificities were favored by VDJdb matching, whose results missed private and CD4 specificities.

CDR3 length: 15 residues. After removal of 7 bases from V and 2 bases from J, the junction contained 6 bases not matched to a gene. CDR1 is SEHNR, CDR2 FQNEAQ, per germline (reference sequence). This clonotype appeared many times. Its target is unknown. Researchers attached unique molecular identifiers to individual cDNA molecules. TCRdb recomputed calls from the 5' RACE reads with MiXCR, one row per CDR3 protein. The sample lists around 93,000 distinct CDR3 sequences; over 9.5% were seen once. The chain is built from TRBV7-9 and TRBJ2-3; TRBD1 matches at 10 bases. The sequences come from whole blood, collected at baseline. This TCR derives from an adult who was a healthcare worker with PCR-confirmed SARS-CoV-2 infection or an uninfected control (not recorded which). CDR3 loop: CASTPGQGDTDTQYF. In DNA, the CDR3 is TGTGCCAGCACCCCTGGACAGGGGGACACAGATACGCAGTATTTT. Filled out from reference TRBV7-9 and TRBJ2-3, the complete variable domain reads DTGVSQNPRHKITKRGQNVTFRCDPISEHNRLYWYRQTLGQGPEFLTYFQNEAQLEKSRLLSDRFSAERPKGSFSTLEIQRTEQGDSAMYLCASTPGQGDTDTQYFGPGTRLTVL.